The sequence of this T cell receptor (beta chain) was determined in a study of cytomegalovirus exposure and HLA in healthy donors. Study findings and constraints: It was likely that a cluster of highly shared sequence variants was a sequencing artifact. Three chains tied to CMV proved CMV antigen-specific in vitro.

Comment on this clone: Its antigen is as yet unknown.

Germline CDR1 reads MDHEN; CDR2 reads SYDVKM. The V end was cut by 5 bases, the J end by 7 bases, with 15 bases between. The CDR3 consists of 14 residues. The PCR ran on 60 Vbeta and 13 Jbeta primers. The repertoire was sequenced with immunoSEQ multiplex PCR; TCRdb's copy has only in-frame clones and lacks some. Of tens of thousands of clones in the sample, nearly 80% were seen once. This chain joins TRBV28 and TRBJ1-5; perhaps TRBD1 as D (5 bases). This TCR was recovered from a woman aged 40 to 55 in good health and CMV-seronegative. Sequenced input: PBMCs. The CDR3 spells CASSPQVPGQPQHF. CDR3 bases: TGTGCCAGCAGTCCACAGGTCCCCGGACAGCCCCAGCATTTT.